This paragraph covers one TCR beta chain sequence. These data originate in a study of cytomegalovirus exposure and HLA in healthy donors. Across the whole study: Later analysis reported that the 110 or so validation repertoires shared the platform of the roughly 700 first-cohort repertoires.

Here immunoSEQ multiplex PCR was the method, and the copy in TCRdb shows in-frame clones only, minus some. The sample consists of roughly 150,000 clones, 89% of them appearing once. The germline V gene has CDR1 SEHNR and CDR2 FQNEAQ (reference sequence). V lost 5 bases to trimming and J lost 8 bases, with 4 bases between them. This CDR3 has 10 amino acids. The chain links TRBV7-9 to TRBJ2-1; D remains unclear. The receptor's source is a man in his late teens or twenties in good health and CMV-seropositive. Sequencing was done on a sample of PBMCs. Here the CDR3 DNA reads TGTGCCAGCAGCACTTATGAGCAGTTCTTC. Translating it yields CASSTYEQFF.